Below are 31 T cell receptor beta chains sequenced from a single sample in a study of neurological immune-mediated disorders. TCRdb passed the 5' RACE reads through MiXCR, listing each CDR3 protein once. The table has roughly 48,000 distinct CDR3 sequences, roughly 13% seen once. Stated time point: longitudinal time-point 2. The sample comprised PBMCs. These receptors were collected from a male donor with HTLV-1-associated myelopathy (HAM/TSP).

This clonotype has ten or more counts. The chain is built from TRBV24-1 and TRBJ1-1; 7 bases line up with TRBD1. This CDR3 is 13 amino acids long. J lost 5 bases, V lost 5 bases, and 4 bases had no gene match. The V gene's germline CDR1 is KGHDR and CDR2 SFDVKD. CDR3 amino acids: CATSVPGGTEAFF. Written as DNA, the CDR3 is TGTGCCACCAGTGTCCCAGGGGGTACTGAAGCTTTCTTT.

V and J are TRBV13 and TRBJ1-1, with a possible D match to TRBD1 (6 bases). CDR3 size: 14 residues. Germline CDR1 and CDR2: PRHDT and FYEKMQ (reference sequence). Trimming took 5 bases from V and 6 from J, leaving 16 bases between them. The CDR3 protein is CASSADSGSAEAFF. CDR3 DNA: TGTGCCAGCAGCGCGGACAGTGGAAGCGCTGAAGCTTTCTTT.

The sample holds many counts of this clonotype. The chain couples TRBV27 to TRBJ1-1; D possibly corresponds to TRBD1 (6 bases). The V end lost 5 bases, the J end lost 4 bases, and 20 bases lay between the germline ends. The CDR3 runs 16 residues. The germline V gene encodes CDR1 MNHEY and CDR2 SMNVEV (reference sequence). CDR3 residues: CASSVRKSGRGTEAFF. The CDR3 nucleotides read TGTGCCAGCAGTGTACGGAAATCGGGCAGGGGCACTGAAGCTTTCTTT.

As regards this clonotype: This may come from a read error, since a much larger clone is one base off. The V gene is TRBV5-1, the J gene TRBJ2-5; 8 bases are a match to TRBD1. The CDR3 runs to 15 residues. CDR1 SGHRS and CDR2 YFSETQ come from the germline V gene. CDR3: CANSLQGAPPETQYF. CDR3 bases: TGCGCCAACAGCTTGCAGGGGGCACCACCGGAGACCCAGTACTTC.

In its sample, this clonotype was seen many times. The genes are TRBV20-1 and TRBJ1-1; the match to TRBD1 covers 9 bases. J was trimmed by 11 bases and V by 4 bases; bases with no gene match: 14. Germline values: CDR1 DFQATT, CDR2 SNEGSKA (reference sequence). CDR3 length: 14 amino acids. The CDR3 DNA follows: TGCAGTGCTATGAAACCGGGACAGGGAGATATGGCTTTCTTT. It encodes CSAMKPGQGDMAFF.

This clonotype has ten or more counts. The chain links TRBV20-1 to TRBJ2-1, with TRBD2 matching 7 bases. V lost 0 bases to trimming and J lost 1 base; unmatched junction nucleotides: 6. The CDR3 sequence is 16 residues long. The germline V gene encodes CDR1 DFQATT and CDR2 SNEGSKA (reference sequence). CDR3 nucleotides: TGCAGTGCTAGAGATGCCAGCGGGAAGTCCTACAATGAGCAGTTCTTC. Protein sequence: CSARDASGKSYNEQFF.

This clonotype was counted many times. Here the CDR3 DNA reads TGCGCCAGCAGCTTGGAGGGCAGAGTAGATCAGCCCCAGCATTTT. Its translation: CASSLEGRVDQPQHF. The gene calls are TRBV5-1 and TRBJ1-5; no clear D. Germline V gene sequence: CDR1 SGHRS, CDR2 YFSETQ. The CDR3 has 15 residues. The germline V and J ends were trimmed by 0 bases and 5 bases, with 12 bases remaining between them.

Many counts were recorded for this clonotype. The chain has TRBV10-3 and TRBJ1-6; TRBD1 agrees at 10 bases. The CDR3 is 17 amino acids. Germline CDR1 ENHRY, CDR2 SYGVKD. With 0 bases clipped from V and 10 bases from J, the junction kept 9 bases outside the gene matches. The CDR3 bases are TGTGCCATCAGTGAGTCGGAGGCGGGACAGGGGTACTCACCCCTCCACTTT. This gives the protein CAISESEAGQGYSPLHF.

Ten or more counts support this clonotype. For the CDR3, the DNA is TGCAGCGTTGAAGTCGGTGCCTATGGCTACACCTTC. It translates to CSVEVGAYGYTF. The chain is built from TRBV29-1 and TRBJ1-2; D gene ambiguous. CDR1 is SQVTM, CDR2 ANQGSEA, per germline. CDR3 size: 12 residues. V was shortened by 1 base and J by 4 bases, with 7 bases between the two germline ends.

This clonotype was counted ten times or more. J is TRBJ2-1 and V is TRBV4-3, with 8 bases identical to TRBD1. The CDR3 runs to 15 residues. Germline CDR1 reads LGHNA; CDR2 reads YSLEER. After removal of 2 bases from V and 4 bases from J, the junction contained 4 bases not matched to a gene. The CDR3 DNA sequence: TGCGCCAGCAGCCAACGACAGGGGTGGTACAATGAGCAGTTCTTC. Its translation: CASSQRQGWYNEQFF.

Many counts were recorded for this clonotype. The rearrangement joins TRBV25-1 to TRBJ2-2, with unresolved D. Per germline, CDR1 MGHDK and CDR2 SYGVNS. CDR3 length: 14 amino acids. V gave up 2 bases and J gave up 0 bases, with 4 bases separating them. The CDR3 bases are TGTGCCAGCAGTGAAGTGGCGAACACCGGGGAGCTGTTTTTT. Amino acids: CASSEVANTGELFF.

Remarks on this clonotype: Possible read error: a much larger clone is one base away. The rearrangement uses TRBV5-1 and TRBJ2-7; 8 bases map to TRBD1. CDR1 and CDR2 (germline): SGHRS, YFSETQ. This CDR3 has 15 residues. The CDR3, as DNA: TGCGCCAGCAGTGACGGACAGGGTGTACGGTACGAGAAGTACTTC. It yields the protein CASSDGQGVRYEKYF.

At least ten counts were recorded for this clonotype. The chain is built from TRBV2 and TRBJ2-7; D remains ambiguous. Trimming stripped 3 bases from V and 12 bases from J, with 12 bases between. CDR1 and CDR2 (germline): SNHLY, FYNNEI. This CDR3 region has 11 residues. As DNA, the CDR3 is TGTGCCAGCAGTGACCCGGGTCGGCCGTACTTC. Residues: CASSDPGRPYF.

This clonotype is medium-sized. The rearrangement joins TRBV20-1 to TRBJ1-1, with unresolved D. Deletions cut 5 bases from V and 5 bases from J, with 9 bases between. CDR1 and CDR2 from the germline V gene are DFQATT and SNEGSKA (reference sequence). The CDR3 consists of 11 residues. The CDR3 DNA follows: TGCAGTGCTCCAGGTTGGACTGAAGCTTTCTTT. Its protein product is CSAPGWTEAFF.

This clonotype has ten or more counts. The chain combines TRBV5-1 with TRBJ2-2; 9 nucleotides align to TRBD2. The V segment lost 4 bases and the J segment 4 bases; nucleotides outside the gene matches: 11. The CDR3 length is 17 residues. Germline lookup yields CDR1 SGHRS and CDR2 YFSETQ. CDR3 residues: CASSRVAGAIVTGELFF. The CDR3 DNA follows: TGCGCCAGCAGCCGAGTAGCGGGGGCCATCGTCACCGGGGAGCTGTTTTTT.

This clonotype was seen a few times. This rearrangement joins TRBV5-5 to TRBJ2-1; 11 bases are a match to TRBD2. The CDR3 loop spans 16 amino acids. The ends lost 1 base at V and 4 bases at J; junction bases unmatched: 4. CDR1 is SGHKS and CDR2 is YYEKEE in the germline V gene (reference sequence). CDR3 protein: CASSLRLAGGYNEQFF. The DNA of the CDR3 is TGTGCCAGCAGCTTGAGGCTAGCGGGGGGTTACAATGAGCAGTTCTTC.

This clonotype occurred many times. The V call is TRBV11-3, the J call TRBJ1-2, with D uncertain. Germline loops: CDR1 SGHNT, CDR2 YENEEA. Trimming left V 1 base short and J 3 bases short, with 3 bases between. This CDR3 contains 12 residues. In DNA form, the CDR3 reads TGTGCCAGCAGCTTAGGGGACTATGGCTACACCTTC. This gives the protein CASSLGDYGYTF. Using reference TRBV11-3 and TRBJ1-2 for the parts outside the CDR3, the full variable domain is EAGVVQSPRYKIIEKKQPVAFWCNPISGHNTLYWYLQNLGQGPELLIRYENEEAVDDSQLPKDRFSAERLKGVDSTLKIQPAELGDSAVYLCASSLGDYGYTFGSGTRLTVV.

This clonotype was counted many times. The CDR3 sequence: CASRGQGATDTQYF. Here the CDR3 DNA reads TGCGCCAGCAGGGGACAGGGGGCGACAGATACGCAGTATTTT. This chain uses TRBV5-1 with TRBJ2-3; 12 positions agree with TRBD1. CDR1 and CDR2 (germline): SGHRS, YFSETQ. CDR3 length: 14 residues. The V and J ends lost 5 bases and 3 bases, in that order; junction bases with no gene match: 1.

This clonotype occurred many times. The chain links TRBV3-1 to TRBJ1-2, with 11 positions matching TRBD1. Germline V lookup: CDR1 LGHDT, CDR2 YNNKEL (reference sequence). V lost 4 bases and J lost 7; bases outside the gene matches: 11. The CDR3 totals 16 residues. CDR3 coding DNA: TGTGCCAGCAGCCGACCTCCAGGACAGGGGGCGATTGGCTACACCTTC. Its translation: CASSRPPGQGAIGYTF.

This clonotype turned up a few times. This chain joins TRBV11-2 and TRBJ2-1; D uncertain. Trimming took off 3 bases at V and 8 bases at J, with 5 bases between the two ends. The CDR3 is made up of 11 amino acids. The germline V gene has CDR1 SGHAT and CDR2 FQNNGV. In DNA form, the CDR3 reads TGTGCCAGCAGCTTGAACGATGAGCAGTTCTTC. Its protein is CASSLNDEQFF.

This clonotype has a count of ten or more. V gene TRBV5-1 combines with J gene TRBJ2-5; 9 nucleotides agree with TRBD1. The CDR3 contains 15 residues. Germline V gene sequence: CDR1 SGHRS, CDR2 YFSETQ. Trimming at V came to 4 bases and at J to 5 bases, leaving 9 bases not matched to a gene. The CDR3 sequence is CASSGTGGRGETQYF. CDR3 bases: TGCGCCAGCAGCGGTACAGGGGGCCGCGGGGAGACCCAGTACTTC.

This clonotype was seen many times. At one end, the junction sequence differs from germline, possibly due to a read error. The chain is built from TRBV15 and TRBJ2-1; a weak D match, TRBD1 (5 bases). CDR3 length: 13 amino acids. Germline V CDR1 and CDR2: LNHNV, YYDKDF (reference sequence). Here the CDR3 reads CVTSSPTDNEQFF. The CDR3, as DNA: TGTGTCACCAGCAGCCCGACAGACAATGAGCAGTTCTTC. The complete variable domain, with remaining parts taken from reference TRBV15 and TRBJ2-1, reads DAMVIQNPRYQVTQFGKPVTLSCSQTLNHNVMYWYQQKSSQAPKLLFHYYDKDFNNEADTPDNFQSRRPNTSFCFLDIRSPGLGDTAMYLCVTSSPTDNEQFFGPGTRLTVL.

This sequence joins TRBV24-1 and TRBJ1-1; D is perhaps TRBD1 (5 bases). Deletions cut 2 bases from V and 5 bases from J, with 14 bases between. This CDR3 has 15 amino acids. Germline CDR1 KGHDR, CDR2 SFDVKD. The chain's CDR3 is CATSDSQGYRTEAFF. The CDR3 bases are TGTGCCACCAGTGATTCCCAGGGCTATAGGACTGAAGCTTTCTTT.

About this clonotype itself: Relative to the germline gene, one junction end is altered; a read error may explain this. CDR3: CAGSFRETDTRYF. The CDR3 DNA follows: TGCGCCGGCAGCTTCAGGGAAACAGATACGCGGTATTTT. The chain links TRBV5-1 to TRBJ2-3; weak D call: TRBD1 (5 bases). Germline values: CDR1 SGHRS, CDR2 YFSETQ. This CDR3 is 13 amino acids long. The variable domain in full, completed from reference TRBV5-1 and TRBJ2-3, reads KAGVTQTPRYLIKTRGQQVTLSCSPISGHRSVSWYQQTPGQGLQFLFEYFSETQRNKGNFPGRFSGRQFSNSRSEMNVSTLELGDSALYLCAGSFRETDTRYFGPGTRLTVL.

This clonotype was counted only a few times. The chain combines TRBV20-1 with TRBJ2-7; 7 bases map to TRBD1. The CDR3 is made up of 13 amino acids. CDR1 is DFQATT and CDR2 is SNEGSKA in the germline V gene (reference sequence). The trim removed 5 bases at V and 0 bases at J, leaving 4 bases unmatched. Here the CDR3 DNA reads TGCAGTGCTCCGGGACAGAGCTCCTACGAGCAGTACTTC. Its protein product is CSAPGQSSYEQYF.

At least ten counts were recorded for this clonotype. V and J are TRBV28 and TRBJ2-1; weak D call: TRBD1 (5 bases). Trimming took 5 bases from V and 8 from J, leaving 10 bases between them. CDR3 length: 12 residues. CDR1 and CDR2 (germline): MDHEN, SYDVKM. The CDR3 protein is CASSSQGDEQFF. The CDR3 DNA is TGTGCCAGCAGTAGTCAGGGCGATGAGCAGTTCTTC.

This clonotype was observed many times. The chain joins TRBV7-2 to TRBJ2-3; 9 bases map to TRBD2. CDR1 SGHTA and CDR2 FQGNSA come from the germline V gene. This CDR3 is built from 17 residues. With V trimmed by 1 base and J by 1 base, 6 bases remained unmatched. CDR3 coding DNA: TGTGCCAGCAGCTTAGATTGGCTAGCGGGGCGCACAGATACGCAGTATTTT. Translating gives CASSLDWLAGRTDTQYF.

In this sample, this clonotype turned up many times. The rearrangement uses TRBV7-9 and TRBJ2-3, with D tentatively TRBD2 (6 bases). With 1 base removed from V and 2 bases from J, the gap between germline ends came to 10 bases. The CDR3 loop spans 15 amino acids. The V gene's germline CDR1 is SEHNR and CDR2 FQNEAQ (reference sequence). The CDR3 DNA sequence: TGTGCCAGCAGCTTAGGGGAGGTGATCACAGATACGCAGTATTTT. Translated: CASSLGEVITDTQYF.

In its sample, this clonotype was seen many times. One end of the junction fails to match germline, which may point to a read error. The CDR3 spells CASSLGGAASYGQYF. In DNA, the CDR3 is TGCGCCAGCAGCTTGGGAGGGGCGGCGTCCTACGGGCAGTACTTC. The chain has TRBV5-1 and TRBJ2-7; D is tentatively TRBD1 or TRBD2 (5 bases each). This CDR3 region has 15 residues. Germline lookup yields CDR1 SGHRS and CDR2 YFSETQ.

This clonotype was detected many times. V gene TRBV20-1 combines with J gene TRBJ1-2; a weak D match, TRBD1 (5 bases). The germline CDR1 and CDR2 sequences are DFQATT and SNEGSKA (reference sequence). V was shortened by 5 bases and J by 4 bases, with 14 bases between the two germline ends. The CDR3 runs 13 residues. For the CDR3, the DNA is TGCAGTGCTTTACCTCAGGGAGCCTATGGCTACACCTTC. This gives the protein CSALPQGAYGYTF.

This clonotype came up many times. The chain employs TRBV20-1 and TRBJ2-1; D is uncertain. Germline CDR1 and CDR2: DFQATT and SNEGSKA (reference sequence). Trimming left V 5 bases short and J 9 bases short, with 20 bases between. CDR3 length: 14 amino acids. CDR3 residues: CSASLEPVGIEQFF. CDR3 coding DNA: TGCAGTGCTTCCCTAGAGCCCGTGGGGATTGAGCAGTTCTTC.